The rows below give T cell receptor beta chains drawn from one sample of a study of CD8 T cells in Susac syndrome. Each CDR3 protein gets one entry after TCRdb re-called the immunoSEQ multiplex PCR reads with MiXCR. The sample yields 150,000 to 200,000 distinct CDR3 sequences, 91% seen once. Source material: CD4+ T cells from PBMCs. All receptors come from a human donor with Susac syndrome. Both conserved end residues are part of each CDR3. D genes are given only for firm matches. Size is omitted from some rows. Given values are once, few, many or a class for expanded clones.

-,TRBJ1-1,TRBV14,15,TRBD1,TGTGCCAGCAGCCCCTGGACAGGGGTGACCACTGAAGCTTTCTTT,CASSPWTGVTTEAFF
-,TRBJ1-1,TRBV12-3/TRBV12-4,14,-,TGTGCCAGCAGTTCCTCTTCTACCGGGACAAAGGCTTTCTTT,CASSSSSTGTKAFF
-,TRBJ1-2,TRBV2,14,-,TGTGCCAGCAGTGGTTCGTCAGCTAACTATGGCTACACCTTC,CASSGSSANYGYTF
-,TRBJ2-5,TRBV7-9,13,-,TGTGCCAGCAGCTCCAGGGGCGGCGAGACCCAGTACTTC,CASSSRGGETQYF
-,TRBJ2-3,TRBV29-1,15,-,TGCAGCGTTGAAGGAGGGAGCCTAATTCCAGATACGCAGTATTTT,CSVEGGSLIPDTQYF
-,TRBJ2-7,TRBV18,15,TRBD2,TGTGCCAGCTCACCCGGGACTAGCGGGAACAACGAGCAGTACTTC,CASSPGTSGNNEQYF
-,TRBJ2-7,TRBV10-3,13,-,TGTGCCATCAGTGAGGACTCCTCCTACGAGCAGTACTTC,CAISEDSSYEQYF
-,TRBJ2-3,TRBV20-1,15,-,TGCAGTGCTATCCCTAAACGGGAGCGGGCAGATACGCAGTATTTT,CSAIPKRERADTQYF
-,TRBJ1-3,TRBV30,15,-,TGTGCCTGGAGGTCCTTTGGGGGCTCTGGAAACACCATATATTTT,CAWRSFGGSGNTIYF
-,TRBJ1-3,TRBV4-1,17,-,TGCGCCAGCAGCCAAGGCCGAAGGGAGGCAGGAGGAAACACCATATATTTT,CASSQGRREAGGNTIYF
-,TRBJ1-6,TRBV7-8,14,TRBD1,TGTGCCAGCAGCAAGGGGTCAGGGGGGTCACCCCTCCACTTT,CASSKGSGGSPLHF
-,TRBJ2-7,TRBV30,13,TRBD1,TGTGCCCGTTCGACAGGGGCGGCCTACGAGCAGTACTTC,CARSTGAAYEQYF
-,TRBJ1-1,TRBV20-1,13,-,TGCAGTGCTAGAGGGGGGTCGAACACTGAAGCTTTCTTT,CSARGGSNTEAFF
-,TRBJ2-1,TRBV7-9,17,TRBD1,TGTGCCAGCAGCGAGGGGATTCGGACAGGGCGCTACAATGAGCAGTTCTTC,CASSEGIRTGRYNEQFF
-,TRBJ2-7,TRBV21-1,17,-,TGTGCCAGCAGCAAAGCGCTCAGACTAGCGGGGCCCTCCGAGCAGTACTTC,CASSKALRLAGPSEQYF
-,TRBJ2-1,TRBV7-2,17,TRBD2,TGTGCCAGCAGCTTAGGATGGGGGACTAGCGATTACAATGAGCAGTTCTTC,CASSLGWGTSDYNEQFF
once,TRBJ2-3,TRBV5-1,17,TRBD2,TGCGCCAGCAGCTTGGCCCGGACTAGCGGGAAGAGAGATACGCAGTATTTT,CASSLARTSGKRDTQYF
-,TRBJ1-5,TRBV7-2,14,-,TGTGCCAGCAGCCCTTCACAGGGATCTCAGCCCCAGCATTTT,CASSPSQGSQPQHF
-,TRBJ1-2,TRBV7-8,14,TRBD1,TGTGCCAGCAGCCGAACAGGGGTTGACTATGGCTACACCTTC,CASSRTGVDYGYTF
-,TRBJ1-1,TRBV9,13,TRBD1,TGTGCCAGCAGCGTAGGGGACAGGGACGTAGCTTTCTTT,CASSVGDRDVAFF
-,TRBJ1-2,TRBV20-1,12,TRBD1,TGCAGTGCTAGAGGACAGGGAGGTGGCTACACCTTC,CSARGQGGGYTF
-,TRBJ1-5,TRBV5-4,13,-,TGTGCCAGCAGCTTGGGAATCGATCAGCCCCAGCATTTT,CASSLGIDQPQHF
-,TRBJ2-1,TRBV19,15,TRBD2,TGTGCCAGTAGTTCCCGGAGACTAGCGACCAATGAGCAGTTCTTC,CASSSRRLATNEQFF